This T cell receptor (beta chain) was identified during a study of post-analysis software for immune sequencing data (dated by TCRdb to between 2014 and 2016). Some background on the complete study: The recorded disease courses included relapsing-remitting, secondary progressive and progressive-relapsing multiple sclerosis, and some patients had no subtype annotation. A subset of samples was prepared in parallel using single-end sample barcoding, then pooled and co-amplified after Illumina adapter ligation. The patient repertoires were set against 10 to 11 previously published healthy control repertoires from donors whose ages ranged from roughly 6 to 27 years. The full study reports these points: Strong co-clustering of samples prepared in the same batch was shown by direct clustering with F measure, prompting a batch-effect correction. Significantly lower normalized Chao1 diversity was found in multiple sclerosis patients than in controls, suggesting substantial peripheral T-cell clonal expansion. Patients showed significantly higher frequencies than controls for roughly 5 TRBV segments, among them TRBV5-6, TRBV5-1 and TRBV20-1. The multiple sclerosis patient group was slightly younger than the control group.

Per the germline V gene, SGHTS is the CDR1 and YDEGEE is the CDR2. The CDR3 sequence holds 13 residues, the cysteine and phenylalanine included. The kept DNA is CDR3 alone, 39 bases in frame from the first base. The V and J ends are trimmed by 1 base and 3 bases, leaving 7 bases between them. The time point label on this specimen signifies: second blood draw from one MS patient after hematopoietic stem cell transplantation. To demonstrate the VDJtools post-analysis software, TCR beta repertoires were profiled from the peripheral blood of about 14 young patients with multiple sclerosis. The multiple sclerosis patients were children and adolescents between 6 and 15 years of age. The method behind the library was PCR. Sequenced using an Illumina HiSeq 2500. To reduce PCR and sequencing biases, unique molecular identifiers were incorporated into the TCR beta cDNA libraries. Per 1 to 10 million input T cells, roughly 500,000 cDNA molecules were obtained, such that each molecule approximated one T cell. Patient libraries were prepared and sequenced with the same protocol used for the earlier healthy control dataset. Samples belonging to the same batch were prepared together, multiplexed and sequenced on a shared HiSeq lane. The source study handled its data this way. Raw barcoded reads were processed with MIGEC, and single-read molecular identifier groups were discarded before consensus assembly and CDR3 extraction. VDJtools was used for post-analysis of the clonotype tables, with diversity normalized by down-sampling every dataset to the smallest sample size. In repertoire overlap clustering, CDR3 amino acid sequences, but not nucleotide sequences, were matched to correct batch-related cross-sample contamination. TCRdb trimmed the raw reads at Q25, called clones with MiXCR and kept productive beta chains. Rows with one shared CDR3 protein collapse into an entry with the most common genes and DNA. TCRdb, not the original authors, processed these V and J calls. Across this sample there are 150,000 or so distinct CDR3 sequences, with about 34% seen only once. Under 30% of the sample is taken by the ten largest.

Notes on this clonotype: Its antigen target is currently unknown. Per-base qualities were not stored, and no clone one base away is much larger.

This TCR came from a girl aged 5-17 years with multiple sclerosis. Donor details come from another sample of the same person, matched by shared clones. This material consisted of blood, taken after autologous hematopoietic stem cell transplantation. The chain was built from TRBV5-8 and TRBJ2-5; TRBD1 is a possible D gene, resting on 6 matching bases. The DNA sequence is given as TGTGCCAGCAGCTTGAACAGGGAAGAGACCCAGTACTTC. Translated, this is CASSLNREETQYF.